One and the same sample provided the 5 T cell receptor beta chains below, sequenced in a study of cytomegalovirus exposure and HLA in healthy donors. Both 60 Vbeta primers and 13 Jbeta primers went into the PCR. TCRdb's copy holds only in-frame clones and misses some; the assay was immunoSEQ multiplex PCR. Among approximately 240,000 clones listed, roughly 82% were seen once. Material: PBMCs. The receptors here all came from a woman aged 40 to 50 in good health and CMV-seropositive.

The gene calls are TRBV7-2 and TRBJ2-2; TRBD1 might be the D (7 bases). The germline V gene has CDR1 SGHTA and CDR2 FQGNSA. This CDR3 region has 14 residues. V gave up 5 bases and J gave up 6 bases, with 13 bases separating them. The CDR3 loop is CASSRTGGAGELFF. Here the CDR3 DNA reads TGTGCCAGCAGCCGGACAGGAGGGGCCGGGGAGCTGTTTTTT.

This clone was counted once. The V gene is TRBV7-9, the J gene TRBJ2-2; a weak D match, TRBD1 (6 bases). V was trimmed by 5 bases and J by 4 bases, leaving 20 bases between them. The CDR3 covers 17 residues. Per germline, CDR1 SEHNR and CDR2 FQNEAQ (reference sequence). The CDR3, as DNA: TGTGCCAGCAGCCCCCCTCAGGGGTCGGGTGTCACCGGGGAGCTGTTTTTT. Its protein product is CASSPPQGSGVTGELFF.

CDR3 nucleotides: TGTGCCAGCAGCTTGTGGGACAGGGGGCCCTACGAGCAGTACTTC. This encodes CASSLWDRGPYEQYF. V is TRBV5-4 and J is TRBJ2-7; 12 bases agree with TRBD1. Germline V lookup: CDR1 SGHNT, CDR2 YYREEE (reference sequence). Trimming cost V 1 base and J 2 bases; bases outside gene matches: 1. The length of the CDR3 is 15 residues.

The chain couples TRBV29-1 to TRBJ2-7, with D unclear. The V gene's germline CDR1 is SQVTM and CDR2 ANQGSEA. V gave up 7 bases and J gave up 3 bases, with 16 bases separating them. The CDR3 is made up of 13 amino acids. The CDR3 DNA is TGCAGCGCCCGTCGACCACTAAGCTACGAGCAGTACTTC. Protein product: CSARRPLSYEQYF.

This chain links TRBV18 with TRBJ1-4; a weak D match, TRBD1 (6 bases). V lost 7 bases and J lost 4, with 10 bases in between. The CDR3 runs 13 residues. Germline V gene sequence: CDR1 KGHSH, CDR2 LQKENI. Here the CDR3 reads CASYTGRNEKLFF. For the CDR3, the DNA is TGTGCCAGCTACACAGGGCGTAATGAAAAACTGTTTTTT.